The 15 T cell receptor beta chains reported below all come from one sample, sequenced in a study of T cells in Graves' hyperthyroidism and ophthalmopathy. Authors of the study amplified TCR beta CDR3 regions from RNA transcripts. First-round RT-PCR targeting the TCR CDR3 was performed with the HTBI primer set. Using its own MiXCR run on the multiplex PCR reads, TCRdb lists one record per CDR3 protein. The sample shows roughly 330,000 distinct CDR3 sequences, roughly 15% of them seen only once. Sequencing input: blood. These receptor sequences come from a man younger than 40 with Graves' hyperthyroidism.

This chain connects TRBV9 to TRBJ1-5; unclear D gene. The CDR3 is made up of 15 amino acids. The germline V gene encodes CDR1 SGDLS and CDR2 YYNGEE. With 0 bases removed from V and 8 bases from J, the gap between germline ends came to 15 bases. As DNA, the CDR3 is TGTGCCAGCAGCGTAGGAAACCGGTTCGGGGAGCCCCAGCATTTT. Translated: CASSVGNRFGEPQHF.

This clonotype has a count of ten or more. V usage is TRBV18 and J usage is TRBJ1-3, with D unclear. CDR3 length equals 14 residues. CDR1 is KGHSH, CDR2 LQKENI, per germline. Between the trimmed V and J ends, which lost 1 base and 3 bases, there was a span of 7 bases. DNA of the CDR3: TGTGCCAGCTCACCACAGGGAGGTGGAAACACCATATATTTT. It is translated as CASSPQGGGNTIYF.

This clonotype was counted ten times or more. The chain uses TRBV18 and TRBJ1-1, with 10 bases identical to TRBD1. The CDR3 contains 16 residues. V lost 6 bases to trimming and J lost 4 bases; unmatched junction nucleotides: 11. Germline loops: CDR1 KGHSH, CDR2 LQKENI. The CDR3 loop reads CASSLIETGGVTEAFF. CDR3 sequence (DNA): TGTGCCAGCTCCCTTATCGAGACAGGGGGCGTCACTGAAGCTTTCTTT.

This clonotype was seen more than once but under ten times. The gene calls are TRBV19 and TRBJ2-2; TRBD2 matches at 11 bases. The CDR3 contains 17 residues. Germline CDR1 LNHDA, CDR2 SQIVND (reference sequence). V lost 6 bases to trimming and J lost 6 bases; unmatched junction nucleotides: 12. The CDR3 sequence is CASRYTGLAGIAGELFF. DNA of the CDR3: TGTGCCAGTAGGTATACCGGACTAGCGGGTATCGCCGGGGAGCTGTTTTTT.

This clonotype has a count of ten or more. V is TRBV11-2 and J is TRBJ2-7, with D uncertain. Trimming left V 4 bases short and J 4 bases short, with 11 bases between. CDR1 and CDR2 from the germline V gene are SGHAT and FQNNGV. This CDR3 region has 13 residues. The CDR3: CASSSYMLYEQYF. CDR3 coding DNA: TGTGCCAGCAGCTCCTACATGCTTTACGAGCAGTACTTC.

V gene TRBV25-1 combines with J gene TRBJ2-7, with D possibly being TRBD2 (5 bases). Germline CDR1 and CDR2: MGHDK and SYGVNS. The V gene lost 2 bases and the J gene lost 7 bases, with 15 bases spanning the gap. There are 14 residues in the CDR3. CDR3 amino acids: CASSEPGSVGEQYF. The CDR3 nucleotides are TGTGCCAGCAGTGAACCTGGTAGCGTTGGGGAGCAGTACTTC.

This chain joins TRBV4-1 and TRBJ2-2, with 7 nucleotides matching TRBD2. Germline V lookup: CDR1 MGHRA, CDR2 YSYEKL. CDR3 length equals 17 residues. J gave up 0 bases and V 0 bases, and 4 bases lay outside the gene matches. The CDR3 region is CASSQESRGANTGELFF. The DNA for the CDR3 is TGCGCCAGCAGCCAAGAGTCTCGGGGGGCGAACACCGGGGAGCTGTTTTTT.

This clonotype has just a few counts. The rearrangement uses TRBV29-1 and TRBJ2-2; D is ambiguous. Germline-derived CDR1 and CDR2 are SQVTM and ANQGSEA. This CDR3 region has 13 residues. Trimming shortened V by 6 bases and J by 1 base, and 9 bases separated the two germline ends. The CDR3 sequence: CSVFRLNTGELFF. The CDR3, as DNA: TGCAGCGTGTTCAGGTTGAACACCGGGGAGCTGTTTTTT.

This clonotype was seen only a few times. The CDR3 spells CASSFLSSVGFGNEQFF. In DNA form, the CDR3 reads TGTGCCAGCAGTTTCCTTTCTAGCGTAGGTTTCGGGAATGAGCAGTTCTTC. The genes are TRBV28 and TRBJ2-1; possible D gene TRBD2, 6 bases. CDR3 length equals 17 residues. CDR1 is MDHEN, CDR2 SYDVKM, per germline. Trimming took 3 bases from V and 7 from J, leaving 22 bases between them. Combining the CDR3 with reference TRBV28 and TRBJ2-1 gives the whole variable domain DVKVTQSSRYLVKRTGEKVFLECVQDMDHENMFWYRQDPGLGLRLIYFSYDVKMKEKGDIPEGYSVSREKKERFSLILESASTNQTSMYLCASSFLSSVGFGNEQFFGPGTRLTVL.

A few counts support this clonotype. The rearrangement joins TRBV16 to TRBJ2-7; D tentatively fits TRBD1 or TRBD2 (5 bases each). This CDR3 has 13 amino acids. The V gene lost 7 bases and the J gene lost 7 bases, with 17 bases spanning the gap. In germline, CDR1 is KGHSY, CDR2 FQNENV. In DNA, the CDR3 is TGTGCCAGCACCCGATCGGGGCTGAGGGAGCAGTACTTC. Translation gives CASTRSGLREQYF.

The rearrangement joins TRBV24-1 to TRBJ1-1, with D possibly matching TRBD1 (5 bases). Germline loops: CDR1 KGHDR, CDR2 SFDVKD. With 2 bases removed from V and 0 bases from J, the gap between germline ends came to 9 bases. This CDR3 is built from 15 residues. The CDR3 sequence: CATSDSGTVNTEAFF. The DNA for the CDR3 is TGTGCCACCAGTGATTCCGGGACGGTGAACACTGAAGCTTTCTTT.

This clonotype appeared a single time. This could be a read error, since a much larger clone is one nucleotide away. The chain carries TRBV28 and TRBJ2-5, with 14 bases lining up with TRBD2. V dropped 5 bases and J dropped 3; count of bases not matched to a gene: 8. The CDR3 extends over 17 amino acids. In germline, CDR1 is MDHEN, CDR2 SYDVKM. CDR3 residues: CASSDFETSGREETQYF. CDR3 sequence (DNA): TGTGCCAGCAGTGATTTTGAGACTAGCGGGAGGGAAGAGACCCAGTACTTC.

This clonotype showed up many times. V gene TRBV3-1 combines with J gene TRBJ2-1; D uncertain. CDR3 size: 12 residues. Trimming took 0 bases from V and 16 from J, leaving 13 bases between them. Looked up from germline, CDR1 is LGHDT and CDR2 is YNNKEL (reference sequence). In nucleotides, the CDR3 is TGTGCCAGCAGCCAAGATATAGGACCGCAATTCTTC. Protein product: CASSQDIGPQFF.

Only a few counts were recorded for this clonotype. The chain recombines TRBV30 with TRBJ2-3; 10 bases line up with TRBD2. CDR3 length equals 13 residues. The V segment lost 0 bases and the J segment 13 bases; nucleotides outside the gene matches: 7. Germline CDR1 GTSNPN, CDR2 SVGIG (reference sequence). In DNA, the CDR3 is TGTGCCTGGAGTGTAATGACTAGCGGGCCGGAGTATTTT. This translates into CAWSVMTSGPEYF.

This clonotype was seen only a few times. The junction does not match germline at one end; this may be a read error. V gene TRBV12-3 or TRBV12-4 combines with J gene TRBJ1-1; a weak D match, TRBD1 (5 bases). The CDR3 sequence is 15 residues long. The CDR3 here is CAGRSGTLRVDEAFF. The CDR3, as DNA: TGTGCCGGCAGATCCGGGACCTTGAGGGTCGATGAAGCTTTCTTT.